The source of this TCR beta chain is a study of T cell responses to AZD1222 COVID-19 vaccine. The CDR3 totals 18 residues. The germline V gene has CDR1 SGHDN and CDR2 FVKESK. Germline trimming cut 0 bases from V and 8 bases from J; bases unmatched to any gene: 16. Data came from immunoSEQ multiplex PCR; TCRdb stores just in-frame clones and leaves some out. The repertoire holds tens of thousands of clones, with around four fifths as singletons. With regard to this clone: Its antigen is not known.

Study outcomes and limitations: Vaccine-related CD4 TCRs covered spike, predominating at 160-218 and 743-854. Without day 14 samples, only post-peak T cell repertoires were studied. Among spike-specific TCRs, nearly half reportedly target unmutated variant regions. Mostly white British, mostly female donors; authors suggested clonal diversity may be underestimated.

The chain couples TRBV14 to TRBJ1-3; 7 nucleotides align to TRBD1. This sequence was found in an adult in good health. The sample here was peripheral blood, taken on day 0 of MenACWY control vaccination. The CDR3 region is CASSQDPTGLKRVDTIYF. The CDR3 DNA reads TGTGCCAGCAGCCAAGACCCGACAGGGTTAAAGCGCGTAGACACCATATATTTT.